The following is a TCR beta chain sequence with its context. The data are from a study of T cell changes during pregnancy in multiple sclerosis. The germline CDR1 and CDR2 sequences are MNHNS and SASEGT. V shed 5 bases and J shed 3 bases, with 7 bases lying between them. This CDR3 is 12 amino acids long. Here immunoSEQ multiplex PCR was the method, and the copy in TCRdb shows in-frame clones only, minus some. The repertoire holds about 120,000 clones, about 93% seen once, with roughly 6% in the top ten. This TCR was recovered from a female donor with multiple sclerosis, enrolled in a pregnancy study. This chain links TRBV6-1 with TRBJ1-1; weak D call: TRBD1 (5 bases). Sequencing was performed on peripheral blood, taken before pregnancy. CDR3 protein: CASSIRDTEAFF. Written as DNA, the CDR3 is TGTGCCAGCAGTATCAGGGACACTGAAGCTTTCTTT.